This TCR beta chain is from a study of T cell responses to AZD1222 COVID-19 vaccine. Study-level background: Samples with a second dose at about 4 or about 12 weeks were pooled together. Study-wide results and caveats: Two AZD1222 doses significantly raised spike-specific TCR breadth and depth over controls. Mostly white British, mostly female donors; authors suggested clonal diversity may be underestimated. The repertoires were collected only after the peak T cell response.

Assay: immunoSEQ multiplex PCR; the TCRdb copy retains only in-frame clones and omits some. The sample holds over 120,000 clones; 80% to 90% are singletons and the top ten take about 1.5%. Trimming removed 5 bases at V and 3 bases at J, with 17 bases between. The germline V gene encodes CDR1 SGHRS and CDR2 YFSETQ. The CDR3 totals 15 residues. Details on this clone: Its target is unknown.

This TCR came from an adult in good health. Sequencing was performed on peripheral blood, taken on day 0 of AZD1222 vaccination. The gene calls are TRBV5-1 and TRBJ1-1; D is possibly TRBD1 (6 bases). CDR3 nucleotides: TGCGCCAGCAGACAAAAAGGGGGTATGGACACTGAAGCTTTCTTT. It yields the protein CASRQKGGMDTEAFF.